The next 29 T cell receptor beta chains were all read from a single sample in a study of cytotoxic CD8 clonotypes in ibrutinib-treated CLL. The repertoire was sequenced with immunoSEQ multiplex PCR; TCRdb's copy has only in-frame clones and lacks some. The top ten clones hold 2.5% to 3.5% of a sample with 130,000 or so clones, 80% to 90% of them seen once. The starting material was PBMCs, obtained after 24 months of ibrutinib treatment. The origin of the receptors is a human donor with chronic lymphocytic leukemia.

The V gene is TRBV19, the J gene TRBJ1-2, with D possibly being TRBD1 (5 bases). The CDR3 has 14 amino acids. Trimming took off 5 bases at V and 2 bases at J, with 12 bases between the two ends. Germline V gene lookup returns CDR1 LNHDA and CDR2 SQIVND (reference sequence). CDR3 sequence (DNA): TGTGCCAGTAGTCCTCAACAGGAAAACTATGGCTACACCTTC. Amino acid sequence: CASSPQQENYGYTF.

This sequence joins TRBV2 and TRBJ2-7; tentative D call: TRBD1 (6 bases). The CDR3 has 14 residues. CDR1 and CDR2 from the germline V gene are SNHLY and FYNNEI. V was shortened by 3 bases and J by 1 base, with 10 bases between the two germline ends. CDR3 DNA: TGTGCCAGCAGTGAGCGACAGGTTTCCTACGAGCAGTACTTC. Translated: CASSERQVSYEQYF.

The V gene is TRBV7-9, the J gene TRBJ2-2; possible D gene TRBD2, 5 bases. Germline values: CDR1 SEHNR, CDR2 FQNEAQ (reference sequence). The V end was cut by 5 bases, the J end by 4 bases, with 17 bases between. The CDR3 is 16 residues long. For the CDR3, the DNA is TGTGCCAGCAGCCCCCGCGGAGGACCGGGCACCGGGGAGCTGTTTTTT. Amino acid sequence: CASSPRGGPGTGELFF.

The rearrangement uses TRBV9 and TRBJ2-1, with D unclear. With 3 bases removed from V and 0 bases from J, the gap between germline ends came to 10 bases. CDR1 SGDLS and CDR2 YYNGEE come from the germline V gene. The CDR3 has 15 amino acids. CDR3 DNA: TGTGCCAGCAGCGACACTAAGAGCTCCTACAATGAGCAGTTCTTC. Amino acid sequence: CASSDTKSSYNEQFF. Full variable domain (outside the CDR3, taken from reference TRBV9 and TRBJ2-1): DSGVTQTPKHLITATGQRVTLRCSPRSGDLSVYWYQQSLDQGLQFLIQYYNGEERAKGNILERFSAQQFPDLHSELNLSSLELGDSALYFCASSDTKSSYNEQFFGPGTRLTVL.

The chain couples TRBV30 to TRBJ2-4; tentative D call: TRBD2 (5 bases). V dropped 5 bases and J dropped 0 bases, with 14 bases sitting between them. The CDR3 extends over 15 amino acids. Germline CDR1 GTSNPN, CDR2 SVGIG (reference sequence). The CDR3 loop reads CAWAPGGLAKNIQYF. The CDR3 nucleotides are TGTGCCTGGGCCCCGGGTGGACTAGCCAAAAACATTCAGTACTTC.

About this clone itself: The junction departs from the called germline gene at one end, perhaps through a read error. The V gene is TRBV11-2, the J gene TRBJ2-5; the match to TRBD2 covers 8 bases. The CDR3 runs 15 residues. CDR1 and CDR2 from the germline V gene are SGHAT and FQNNGV. In DNA form, the CDR3 reads TGTGCCAGCAGCTTAGCGCGGGCAGCGGGAGAGGCCCAGTACTTC. Its translation is CASSLARAAGEAQYF.

The chain combines TRBV29-1 with TRBJ2-7; maybe TRBD1 (5 bases). Germline loops: CDR1 SQVTM, CDR2 ANQGSEA. Deletions cut 1 base from V and 3 bases from J, with 16 bases between. The CDR3 is 15 amino acids. CDR3 nucleotide sequence: TGCAGCGTTGAAGGTGGACATTATCCAATCTACGAGCAGTACTTC. Translated, it gives CSVEGGHYPIYEQYF.

This chain uses TRBV27 with TRBJ1-1; D is perhaps TRBD1 (6 bases). V gave up 4 bases and J gave up 6 bases, with 15 bases separating them. The CDR3 extends over 14 amino acids. In germline, CDR1 is MNHEY, CDR2 SMNVEV (reference sequence). CDR3 sequence (DNA): TGTGCCAGCAGTTCGGCGACAGGACTAGCTGAAGCTTTCTTT. Protein product: CASSSATGLAEAFF.

V and J are TRBV18 and TRBJ2-3; 8 bases are a match to TRBD2. This CDR3 spans 16 amino acids. The germline gives CDR1 KGHSH, CDR2 LQKENI. The junction had 8 bases not matched to a gene; V was cut back by 1 base and J by 5 bases. The CDR3 region has the DNA TGTGCCAGCTCACCACGTTTCGGGGGGGCCGGAGATACGCAGTATTTT. This translates into CASSPRFGGAGDTQYF.

The V and J genes are TRBV4-3 and TRBJ1-1; the D is unclear. The CDR3 totals 15 residues. Germline CDR1 reads LGHNA; CDR2 reads YSLEER. The V end was cut by 1 base, the J end by 4 bases, with 13 bases between. CDR3 loop: CASSQAPPGITEAFF. The DNA for the CDR3 is TGCGCCAGCAGCCAAGCCCCCCCCGGGATCACTGAAGCTTTCTTT.

The CDR3 nucleotides are TGTGCCAGCAGCTCACTACAGGGTACTGGCTACACCTTC. Protein: CASSSLQGTGYTF. The chain couples TRBV7-8 to TRBJ1-2, with a weak D call TRBD1 (6 bases). CDR1 and CDR2 (germline): SGHVS, FQNEAQ. The ends were cut back, 4 bases at V and 7 bases at J, with 13 bases in the middle. This CDR3 is built from 13 residues.

The chain combines TRBV19 with TRBJ1-2; 9 bases match TRBD1. This CDR3 spans 14 amino acids. Germline V gene sequence: CDR1 LNHDA, CDR2 SQIVND (reference sequence). V trimming: 5 bases; J trimming: 6 bases; junction bases outside the gene matches: 7. In nucleotides, the CDR3 is TGTGCCAGTAGTCCCCGGGACAGGGTACATGGCTACACCTTC. It is translated as CASSPRDRVHGYTF.

The rearrangement links TRBV5-1 to TRBJ2-5, with no clear D. CDR1 SGHRS and CDR2 YFSETQ come from the germline V gene. The CDR3 covers 13 residues. The ends were cut back, 0 bases at V and 4 bases at J, with 7 bases in the middle. As DNA, the CDR3 is TGCGCCAGCAGCTTGGAACAGTTAGAGACCCAGTACTTC. Protein product: CASSLEQLETQYF.

The chain carries TRBV7-2 and TRBJ2-5; tentatively, D is TRBD1 (5 bases). Germline V gene sequence: CDR1 SGHTA, CDR2 FQGNSA. This CDR3 has 13 amino acids. The V end lost 4 bases, the J end lost 1 base, and 7 bases lay between the germline ends. The CDR3 region is CASSYQGQETQYF. CDR3 DNA: TGTGCCAGCAGCTACCAGGGCCAAGAGACCCAGTACTTC.

This sequence joins TRBV5-1 and TRBJ1-2; possible D gene TRBD1, 6 bases. V was clipped by 3 bases and J by 4 bases, with 16 bases between them. The CDR3 sequence is 15 residues long. Germline V CDR1 and CDR2: SGHRS, YFSETQ. In DNA, the CDR3 is TGCGCCAGCAGCTCGCTGACGGACAGCACCTATGGCTACACCTTC. It codes for CASSSLTDSTYGYTF.

The chain uses TRBV6-1 and TRBJ1-1; tentatively, D is TRBD1 (5 bases). This CDR3 comprises 15 residues. Trimming removed 3 bases from V and 1 base from J, with 12 bases in between. Germline lookup yields CDR1 MNHNS and CDR2 SASEGT. The CDR3 region has the DNA TGTGCCAGCAGTGAGTTTTGGGGGGGGAACACTGAAGCTTTCTTT. Translation gives CASSEFWGGNTEAFF.

This clone was counted between two and nine times. The chain combines TRBV19 with TRBJ2-7; perhaps TRBD1 as D (5 bases). CDR1 and CDR2 (germline): LNHDA, SQIVND (reference sequence). The CDR3 spans 15 residues. The germline V and J ends were trimmed by 1 base and 1 base, with 11 bases remaining between them. CDR3 protein: CASSIGRGWSYEQYF. CDR3 DNA: TGTGCCAGTAGTATAGGTAGGGGATGGTCCTACGAGCAGTACTTC.

The rearrangement uses TRBV28 and TRBJ1-2; D remains ambiguous. The germline V gene encodes CDR1 MDHEN and CDR2 SYDVKM. V gave up 3 bases and J gave up 4 bases, with 15 bases separating them. This CDR3 has 15 residues. The CDR3 DNA follows: TGTGCCAGCAGTTTCCCCGGCGGAGCAGGCTATGGCTACACCTTC. This sequence encodes CASSFPGGAGYGYTF.

The V and J genes are TRBV5-8 and TRBJ2-3; no firm D call. The CDR3 consists of 17 residues. Germline V gene sequence: CDR1 SGHTS, CDR2 YDEGEE. Trimming took 2 bases from V and 3 from J, leaving 19 bases between them. The CDR3 DNA reads as TGTGCCAGCAGCTTAGTTACGGATTTGATGGGTACAGATACGCAGTATTTT. Translated, it gives CASSLVTDLMGTDTQYF.

V usage is TRBV10-3 and J usage is TRBJ1-5; 7 bases are a match to TRBD1. This CDR3 has 16 residues. Per germline, CDR1 ENHRY and CDR2 SYGVKD. With V trimmed by 8 bases and J by 3 bases, 13 bases remained unmatched. This CDR3 is CAIGPITGANNQPQHF. In nucleotides, the CDR3 is TGTGCCATCGGCCCCATAACAGGGGCTAACAATCAGCCCCAGCATTTT.

V is TRBV30 and J is TRBJ1-1; TRBD1 might be the D (5 bases). Trimming left V 8 bases short and J 5 bases short, with 18 bases between. The CDR3 totals 13 residues. Germline V lookup: CDR1 GTSNPN, CDR2 SVGIG (reference sequence). CDR3 sequence reads: CASKGDRKTEAFF. The CDR3 coding sequence is TGTGCCAGTAAAGGGGATAGGAAAACTGAAGCTTTCTTT.

The chain uses TRBV14 and TRBJ2-1, with TRBD2 as a possible D gene (7 bases). This CDR3 has 15 amino acids. The germline V gene has CDR1 SGHDN and CDR2 FVKESK. The V gene lost 2 bases and the J gene lost 3 bases, with 11 bases spanning the gap. Written as DNA, the CDR3 is TGTGCCAGCAGCCAAAGGGGGGGGCTCTACAATGAGCAGTTCTTC. Translation gives CASSQRGGLYNEQFF.

This chain uses TRBV10-3 with TRBJ1-4; D is undetermined. The V gene's germline CDR1 is ENHRY and CDR2 SYGVKD. The V end was cut by 1 base, the J end by 3 bases, with 6 bases between. This CDR3 has 14 amino acids. CDR3 in amino acids: CAISEWPANEKLFF. Written as DNA, the CDR3 is TGTGCCATCAGTGAGTGGCCAGCTAATGAAAAACTGTTTTTT.

This clone came up once. The rearrangement links TRBV5-1 to TRBJ2-5; possible D gene TRBD2, 5 bases. The CDR3 extends over 13 amino acids. V lost 0 bases to trimming and J lost 3 bases, with 6 bases between them. CDR1 and CDR2 from the germline V gene are SGHRS and YFSETQ. CDR3 bases: TGCGCCAGCAGCTTGGGAGGGAAAGAGACCCAGTACTTC. It specifies CASSLGGKETQYF.

CDR3 amino acids: CASSVDGSSGNTIYF. As DNA, the CDR3 is TGTGCCAGCAGTGTGGATGGGAGCTCTGGAAACACCATATATTTT. The chain uses TRBV6-1 and TRBJ1-3; D not certain. CDR1 is MNHNS, CDR2 SASEGT, per germline. There are 15 residues in the CDR3. V was shortened by 4 bases and J by 0 bases, with 10 bases between the two germline ends.

The V gene is TRBV28, the J gene TRBJ2-1; 14 bases agree with TRBD2. The CDR3 consists of 15 residues. CDR1 MDHEN and CDR2 SYDVKM come from the germline V gene. V lost 6 bases to trimming and J lost 6 bases; unmatched junction nucleotides: 4. CDR3 region: CASSTGTSGGNEQFF. In nucleotides, the CDR3 is TGTGCCAGCAGCACCGGGACTAGCGGGGGCAATGAGCAGTTCTTC. Together with reference TRBV28 and TRBJ2-1, the CDR3 gives the full variable domain: DVKVTQSSRYLVKRTGEKVFLECVQDMDHENMFWYRQDPGLGLRLIYFSYDVKMKEKGDIPEGYSVSREKKERFSLILESASTNQTSMYLCASSTGTSGGNEQFFGPGTRLTVL.

This clone was detected only a few times. The chain joins TRBV2 to TRBJ2-2; D is perhaps TRBD1 (5 bases). Germline V CDR1 and CDR2: SNHLY, FYNNEI. V gave up 2 bases and J gave up 8 bases, with 9 bases separating them. The CDR3 is made up of 13 amino acids. CDR3 sequence (DNA): TGTGCCAGCAGTGAACAGGGCACAGGGGAGCTGTTTTTT. This translates into CASSEQGTGELFF.

The chain couples TRBV7-2 to TRBJ1-1, with D maybe TRBD1 (6 bases). The ends were cut back, 1 base at V and 7 bases at J, with 19 bases in the middle. CDR1 and CDR2 from the germline V gene are SGHTA and FQGNSA. The length of the CDR3 is 16 residues. Here the CDR3 reads CASSLVRTERLSEAFF. CDR3 DNA sequence: TGTGCCAGCAGCTTAGTTCGGACAGAGAGGTTAAGTGAAGCTTTCTTT.

The chain employs TRBV9 and TRBJ2-5; 16 nucleotides line up with TRBD2. The CDR3 is 19 residues long. The ends lost 3 bases at V and 5 bases at J; junction bases unmatched: 13. Germline V gives CDR1 SGDLS, CDR2 YYNGEE. CDR3: CASSAGTSGGATPRETQYF. CDR3 coding DNA: TGTGCCAGCAGCGCGGGGACTAGCGGGGGGGCCACCCCCAGGGAGACCCAGTACTTC.